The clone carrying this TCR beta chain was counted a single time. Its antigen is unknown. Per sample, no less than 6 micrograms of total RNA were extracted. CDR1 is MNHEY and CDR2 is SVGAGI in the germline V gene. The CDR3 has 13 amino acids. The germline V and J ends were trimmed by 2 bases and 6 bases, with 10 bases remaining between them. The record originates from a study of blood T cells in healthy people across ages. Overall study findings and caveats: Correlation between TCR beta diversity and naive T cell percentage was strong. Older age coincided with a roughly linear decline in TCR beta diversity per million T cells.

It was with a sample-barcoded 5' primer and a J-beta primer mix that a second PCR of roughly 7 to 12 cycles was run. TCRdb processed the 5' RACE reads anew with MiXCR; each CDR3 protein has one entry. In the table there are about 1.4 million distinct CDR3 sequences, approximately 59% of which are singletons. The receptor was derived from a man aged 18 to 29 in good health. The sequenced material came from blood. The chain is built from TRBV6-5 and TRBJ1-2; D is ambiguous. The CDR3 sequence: CASSYRRGNGYTF. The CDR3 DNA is TGTGCCAGCAGTTACAGGCGGGGAAATGGCTACACCTTC.